This T cell receptor beta chain was obtained from a study of identical twins. TCRdb passed the 5' RACE reads through MiXCR, listing each CDR3 protein once. The table lists fewer than 900,000 distinct CDR3 sequences, about 20% of them singletons, with roughly 14% in the top ten. This CDR3 is built from 13 residues. Germline-derived CDR1 and CDR2 are MNHEY and SVGAGI. The V gene lost 0 bases and the J gene lost 5 bases, with 5 bases spanning the gap. These data were also filed under a second study, of T cells expressing NK-cell markers.

Sequenced: PBMCs. The J gene is TRBJ2-1, the V gene TRBV6-5; no firm D call. This clonotype was obtained from a woman younger than 30 in good health. Written as DNA, the CDR3 is TGTGCCAGCAGTTACTCACTGAACAATGAGCAGTTCTTC. Protein: CASSYSLNNEQFF.